This TCR beta chain was retrieved from a study of identical twins. The study's findings and limits: Out-of-frame alpha sequences that twins shared showed excess low generation probability.

TCRdb re-analysed the 5' RACE reads in MiXCR, keeping a single row per CDR3 protein. The sample lists hundreds of thousands of distinct CDR3 sequences, 18% occurring once. V was cut by 0 bases and J by 3 bases, with 12 bases left in between. The germline CDR1 and CDR2 sequences are LNHNV and YYDKDF (reference sequence). The CDR3 extends over 15 amino acids. All donors were healthy, and all were Caucasian. Turning to this clonotype: Its antigen is unknown.

These same records also appear under a second study, on T cells expressing NK-cell markers. From that study: HCMV specificity of the expanded NKG2C+ T cell clones stayed unclear.

The TCR comes from a woman younger than 30 in good health. The sequenced sample was PBMCs. This chain connects TRBV15 to TRBJ2-7; D gene unclear. The CDR3 protein is CATSRDLYRYYEQYF. DNA for the CDR3: TGTGCCACCAGCAGAGATTTGTACAGATACTACGAGCAGTACTTC. Full variable domain (rest looked up from reference TRBV15 and TRBJ2-7): DAMVIQNPRYQVTQFGKPVTLSCSQTLNHNVMYWYQQKSSQAPKLLFHYYDKDFNNEADTPDNFQSRRPNTSFCFLDIRSPGLGDTAMYLCATSRDLYRYYEQYFGPGTRLTVT.